This TCR beta chain was sequenced during a study of T cells after yellow fever vaccination. The wider study: It was SMART-Seq v4 Ultra Low Input that prepared the fractions with low cell numbers. Regarding the study as a whole: Abundant bulk-population clonotypes could contaminate the FACS-sorted repertoires. There was a small share of clonotypes that showed up in both the CD4 and CD8 compartments.

Trimming took 2 bases from V and 1 from J, leaving 6 bases between them. There are 14 residues in the CDR3. As for this clonotype: Its antigen is unidentified.

TCRdb re-called the 5' RACE reads through MiXCR, storing one row per CDR3 protein. This table has about 330,000 distinct CDR3 sequences, 7% to 10% appearing once. The specimen comprised PBMCs, sampled roughly 46 days after the first yellow fever vaccination. This receptor was obtained from a man aged 18-30 years who received the YFV17D yellow fever vaccine. The chain is built from TRBV12-3 or TRBV12-4 and TRBJ1-3, with unresolved D. This chain's CDR3 is CASSLQVSGNTIYF. The CDR3 nucleotides read TGTGCCAGCAGTTTACAAGTATCTGGAAACACCATATATTTT.